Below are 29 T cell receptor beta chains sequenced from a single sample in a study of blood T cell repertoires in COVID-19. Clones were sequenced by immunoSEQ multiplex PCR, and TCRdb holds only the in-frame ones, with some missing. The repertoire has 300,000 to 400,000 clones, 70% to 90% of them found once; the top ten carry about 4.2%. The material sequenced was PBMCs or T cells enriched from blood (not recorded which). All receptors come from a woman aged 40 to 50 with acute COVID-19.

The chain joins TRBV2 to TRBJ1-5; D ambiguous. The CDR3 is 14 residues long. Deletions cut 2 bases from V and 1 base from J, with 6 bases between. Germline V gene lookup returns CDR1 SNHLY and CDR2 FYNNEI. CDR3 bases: TGTGCCAGCAGTGAAACAGTAAGCAATCAGCCCCAGCATTTT. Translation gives CASSETVSNQPQHF.

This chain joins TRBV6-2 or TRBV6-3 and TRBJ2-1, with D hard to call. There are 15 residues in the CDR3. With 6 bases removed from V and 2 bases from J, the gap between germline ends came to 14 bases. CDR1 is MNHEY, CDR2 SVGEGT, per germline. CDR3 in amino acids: CASSPSRKTYNEQFF. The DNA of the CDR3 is TGTGCCAGCAGCCCCAGCAGGAAGACCTACAATGAGCAGTTCTTC.

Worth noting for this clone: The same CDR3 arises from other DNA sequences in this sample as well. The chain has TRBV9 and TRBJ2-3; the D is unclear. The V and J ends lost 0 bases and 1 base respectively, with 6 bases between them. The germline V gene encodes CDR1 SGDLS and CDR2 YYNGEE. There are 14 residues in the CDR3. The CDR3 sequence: CASSVVGGTDTQYF. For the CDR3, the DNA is TGTGCCAGCAGCGTAGTCGGAGGCACAGATACGCAGTATTTT.

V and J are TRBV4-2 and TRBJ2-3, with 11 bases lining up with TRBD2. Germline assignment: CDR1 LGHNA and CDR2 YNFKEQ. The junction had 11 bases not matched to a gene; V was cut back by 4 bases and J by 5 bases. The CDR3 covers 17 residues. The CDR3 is CASSLNSGLAVRDTQYF. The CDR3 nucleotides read TGTGCCAGCAGCCTAAACTCGGGACTAGCGGTGCGAGATACGCAGTATTTT.

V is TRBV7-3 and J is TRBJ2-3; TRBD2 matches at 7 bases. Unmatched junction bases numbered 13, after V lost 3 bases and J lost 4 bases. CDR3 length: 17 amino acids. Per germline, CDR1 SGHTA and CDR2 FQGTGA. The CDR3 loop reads CASSLFVGGSGPDTQYF. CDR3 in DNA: TGTGCCAGCAGCTTGTTCGTAGGCGGGAGTGGTCCAGATACGCAGTATTTT.

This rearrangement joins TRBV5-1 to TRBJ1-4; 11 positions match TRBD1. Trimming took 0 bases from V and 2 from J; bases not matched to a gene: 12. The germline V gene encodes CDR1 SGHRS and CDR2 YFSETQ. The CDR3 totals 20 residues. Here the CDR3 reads CASSLGPDRGRISTNEKLFF. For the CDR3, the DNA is TGCGCCAGCAGCTTGGGCCCGGACAGGGGGCGCATTTCGACTAATGAAAAACTGTTTTTT.

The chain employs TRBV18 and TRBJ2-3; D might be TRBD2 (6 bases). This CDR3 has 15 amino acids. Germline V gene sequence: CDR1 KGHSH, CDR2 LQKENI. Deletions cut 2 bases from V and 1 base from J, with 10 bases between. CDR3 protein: CASSPGASGTDTQYF. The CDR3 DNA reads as TGTGCCAGCTCACCAGGGGCTAGCGGCACAGATACGCAGTATTTT.

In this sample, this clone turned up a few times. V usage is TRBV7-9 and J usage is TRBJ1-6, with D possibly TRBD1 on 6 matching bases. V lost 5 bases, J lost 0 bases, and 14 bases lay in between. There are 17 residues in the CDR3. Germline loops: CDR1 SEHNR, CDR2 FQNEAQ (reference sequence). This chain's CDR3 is CASSPQDSSSYNSPLHF. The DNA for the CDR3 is TGTGCCAGCAGCCCGCAGGACAGTAGCTCCTATAATTCACCCCTCCACTTT.

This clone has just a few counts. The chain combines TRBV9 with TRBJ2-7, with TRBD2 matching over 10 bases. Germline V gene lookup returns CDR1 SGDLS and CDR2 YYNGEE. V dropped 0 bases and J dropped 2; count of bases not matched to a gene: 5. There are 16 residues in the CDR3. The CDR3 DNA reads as TGTGCCAGCAGCGTAGGCCCTAGCGGGGGCGCCTACGAGCAGTACTTC. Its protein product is CASSVGPSGGAYEQYF.

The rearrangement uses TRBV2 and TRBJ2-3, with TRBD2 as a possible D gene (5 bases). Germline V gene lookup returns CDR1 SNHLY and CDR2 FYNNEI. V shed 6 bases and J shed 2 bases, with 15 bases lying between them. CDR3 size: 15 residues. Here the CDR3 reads CASSPATIFTDTQYF. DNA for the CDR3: TGTGCCAGCAGCCCCGCGACTATATTCACAGATACGCAGTATTTT.

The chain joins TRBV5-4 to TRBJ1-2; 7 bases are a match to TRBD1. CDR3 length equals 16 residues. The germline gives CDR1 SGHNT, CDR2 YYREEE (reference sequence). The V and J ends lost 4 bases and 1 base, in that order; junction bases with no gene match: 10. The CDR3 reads CASSPDPGQNNYGYTF. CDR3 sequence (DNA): TGTGCCAGCAGCCCGGACCCGGGACAGAATAACTATGGCTACACCTTC.

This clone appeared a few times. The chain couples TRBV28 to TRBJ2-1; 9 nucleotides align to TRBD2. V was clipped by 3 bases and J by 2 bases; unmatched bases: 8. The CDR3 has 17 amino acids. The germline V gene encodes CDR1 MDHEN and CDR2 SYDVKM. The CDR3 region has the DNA TGTGCCAGCAGTTTCATGTCTAGCGGGGTGGCCTACAATGAGCAGTTCTTC. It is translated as CASSFMSSGVAYNEQFF.

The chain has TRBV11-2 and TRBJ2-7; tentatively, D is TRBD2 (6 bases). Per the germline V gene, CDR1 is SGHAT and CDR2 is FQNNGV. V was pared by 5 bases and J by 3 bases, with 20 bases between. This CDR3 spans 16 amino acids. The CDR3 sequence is CASSPPGLEINYEQYF. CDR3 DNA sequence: TGTGCCAGCAGCCCGCCGGGACTCGAAATTAACTACGAGCAGTACTTC. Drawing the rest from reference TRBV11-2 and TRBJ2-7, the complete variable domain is EAGVAQSPRYKIIEKRQSVAFWCNPISGHATLYWYQQILGQGPKLLIQFQNNGVVDDSQLPKDRFSAERLKGVDSTLKIQPAKLEDSAVYLCASSPPGLEINYEQYFGPGTRLTVT.

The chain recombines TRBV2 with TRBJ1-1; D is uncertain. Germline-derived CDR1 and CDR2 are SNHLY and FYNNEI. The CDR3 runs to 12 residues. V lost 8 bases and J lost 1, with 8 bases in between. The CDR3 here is CASEQRNTEAFF. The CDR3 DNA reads TGTGCCAGCGAACAGAGGAACACTGAAGCTTTCTTT.

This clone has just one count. CDR3 sequence: CASIPLVEGTGELFF. DNA of the CDR3: TGTGCCAGCATTCCCCTAGTAGAGGGAACCGGGGAGCTGTTTTTT. V is TRBV2 and J is TRBJ2-2, with D tentatively TRBD2 (5 bases). The CDR3 length is 15 residues. Germline values: CDR1 SNHLY, CDR2 FYNNEI. The ends were cut back, 7 bases at V and 5 bases at J, with 17 bases in the middle.

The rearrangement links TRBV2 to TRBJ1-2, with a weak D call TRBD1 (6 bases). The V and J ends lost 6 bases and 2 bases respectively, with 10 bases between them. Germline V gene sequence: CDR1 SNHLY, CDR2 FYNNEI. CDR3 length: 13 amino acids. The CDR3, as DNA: TGTGCCAGCAGCCTCGGACAGAACTATGGCTACACCTTC. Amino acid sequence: CASSLGQNYGYTF.

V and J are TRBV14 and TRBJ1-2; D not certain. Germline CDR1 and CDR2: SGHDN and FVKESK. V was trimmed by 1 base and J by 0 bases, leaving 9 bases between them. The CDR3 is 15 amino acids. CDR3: CASSQGRTSNYGYTF. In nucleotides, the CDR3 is TGTGCCAGCAGCCAAGGGCGGACTTCTAACTATGGCTACACCTTC.

CDR3 in amino acids: CASSQDSETGRVLPQHF. The CDR3 region has the DNA TGTGCCAGCAGCCAAGATTCCGAGACAGGGAGAGTCTTGCCCCAGCATTTT. V is TRBV3-1 (or the pseudogene TRBV3-2) and J is TRBJ1-5, with 7 positions matching TRBD1. From germline, CDR1 is LGHDT and CDR2 YNNKEL (reference sequence). CDR3 length: 17 amino acids. The V segment lost 0 bases and the J segment 9 bases; nucleotides outside the gene matches: 14.

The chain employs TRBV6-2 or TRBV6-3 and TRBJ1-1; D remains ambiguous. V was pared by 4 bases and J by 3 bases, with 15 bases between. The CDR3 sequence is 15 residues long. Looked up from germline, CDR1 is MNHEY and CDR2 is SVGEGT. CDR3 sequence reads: CASSLARGGDTEAFF. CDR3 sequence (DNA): TGTGCCAGCAGTTTAGCACGGGGTGGCGACACTGAAGCTTTCTTT.

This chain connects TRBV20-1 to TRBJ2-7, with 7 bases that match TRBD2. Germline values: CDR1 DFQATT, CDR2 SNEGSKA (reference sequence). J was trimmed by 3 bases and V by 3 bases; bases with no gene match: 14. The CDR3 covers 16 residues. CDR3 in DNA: TGCAGTGCTAGTGAGCGGGACCCGGATCTATACTACGAGCAGTACTTC. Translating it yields CSASERDPDLYYEQYF.

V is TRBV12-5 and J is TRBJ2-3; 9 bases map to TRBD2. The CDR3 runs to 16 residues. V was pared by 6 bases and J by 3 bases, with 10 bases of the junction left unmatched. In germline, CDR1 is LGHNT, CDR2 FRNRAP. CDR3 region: CASGPRGGGATDTQYF. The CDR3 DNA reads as TGTGCTAGTGGCCCGAGGGGCGGGGGGGCGACAGATACGCAGTATTTT. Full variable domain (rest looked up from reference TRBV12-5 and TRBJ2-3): DARVTQTPRHKVTEMGQEVTMRCQPILGHNTVFWYRQTMMQGLELLAYFRNRAPLDDSGMPKDRFSAEMPDATLATLKIQPSEPRDSAVYFCASGPRGGGATDTQYFGPGTRLTVL.

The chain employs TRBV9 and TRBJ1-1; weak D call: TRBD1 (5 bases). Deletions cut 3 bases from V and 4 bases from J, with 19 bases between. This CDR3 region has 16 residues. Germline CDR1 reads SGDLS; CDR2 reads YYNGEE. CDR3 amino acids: CASSADLGRGGTEAFF. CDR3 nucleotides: TGTGCCAGCAGCGCAGACCTGGGACGGGGGGGCACTGAAGCTTTCTTT.

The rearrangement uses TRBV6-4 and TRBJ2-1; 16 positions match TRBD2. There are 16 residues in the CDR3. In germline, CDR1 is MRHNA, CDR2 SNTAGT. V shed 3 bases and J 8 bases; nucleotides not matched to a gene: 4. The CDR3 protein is CASSEGTSGGADEQFF. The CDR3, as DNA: TGTGCCAGCAGTGAGGGGACTAGCGGGGGGGCGGATGAGCAGTTCTTC.

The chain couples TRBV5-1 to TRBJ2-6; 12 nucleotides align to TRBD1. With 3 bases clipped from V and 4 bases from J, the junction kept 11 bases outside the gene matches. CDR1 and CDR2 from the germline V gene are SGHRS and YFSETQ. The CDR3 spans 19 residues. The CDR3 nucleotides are TGCGCCAGCAGCTCCCCCCCCGGGACAGGGGGCGCCGGGGCCAACGTCCTGACTTTC. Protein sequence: CASSSPPGTGGAGANVLTF.

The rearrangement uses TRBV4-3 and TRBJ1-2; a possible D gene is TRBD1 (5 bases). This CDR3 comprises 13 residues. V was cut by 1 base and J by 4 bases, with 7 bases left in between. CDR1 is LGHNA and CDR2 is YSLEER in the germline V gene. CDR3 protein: CASSQGTLYGYTF. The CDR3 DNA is TGCGCCAGCAGCCAAGGGACACTCTATGGCTACACCTTC.

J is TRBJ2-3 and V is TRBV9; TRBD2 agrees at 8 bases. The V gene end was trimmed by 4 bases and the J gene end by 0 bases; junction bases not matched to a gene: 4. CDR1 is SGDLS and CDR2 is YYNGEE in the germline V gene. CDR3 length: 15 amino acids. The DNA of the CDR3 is TGTGCCAGCAGCTCGGGGGGGCGAAGCACAGATACGCAGTATTTT. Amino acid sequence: CASSSGGRSTDTQYF.

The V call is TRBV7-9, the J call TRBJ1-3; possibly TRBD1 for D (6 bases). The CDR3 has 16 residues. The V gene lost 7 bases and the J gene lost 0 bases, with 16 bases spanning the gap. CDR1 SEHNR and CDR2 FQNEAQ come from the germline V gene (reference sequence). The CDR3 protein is CASTKIGDISGNTIYF. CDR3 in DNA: TGTGCCAGCACCAAAATTGGGGACATCTCTGGAAACACCATATATTTT.

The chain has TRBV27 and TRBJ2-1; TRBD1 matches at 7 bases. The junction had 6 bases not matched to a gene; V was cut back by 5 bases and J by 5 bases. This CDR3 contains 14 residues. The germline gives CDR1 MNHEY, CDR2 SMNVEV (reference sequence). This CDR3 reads CASSPRDSDNEQFF. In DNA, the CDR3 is TGTGCCAGCAGTCCTCGGGACAGCGACAATGAGCAGTTCTTC.

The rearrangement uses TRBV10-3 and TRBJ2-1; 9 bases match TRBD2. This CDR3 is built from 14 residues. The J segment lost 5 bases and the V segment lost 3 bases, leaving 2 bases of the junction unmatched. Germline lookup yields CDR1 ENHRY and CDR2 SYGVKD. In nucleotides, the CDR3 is TGTGCCATCAGTGATAGCGGGGGCAACAATGAGCAGTTCTTC. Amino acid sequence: CAISDSGGNNEQFF.